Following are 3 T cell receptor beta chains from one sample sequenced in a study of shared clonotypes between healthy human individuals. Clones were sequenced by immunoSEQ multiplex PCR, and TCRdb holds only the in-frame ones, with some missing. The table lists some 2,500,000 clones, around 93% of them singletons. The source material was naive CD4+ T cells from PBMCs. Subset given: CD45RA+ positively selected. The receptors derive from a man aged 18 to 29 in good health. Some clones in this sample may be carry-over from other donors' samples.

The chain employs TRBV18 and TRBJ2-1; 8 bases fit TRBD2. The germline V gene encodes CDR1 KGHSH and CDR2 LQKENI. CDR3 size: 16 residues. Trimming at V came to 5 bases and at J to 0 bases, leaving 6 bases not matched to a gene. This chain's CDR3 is CASSYQRESSYNEQFF. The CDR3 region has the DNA TGTGCCAGCTCATACCAGCGGGAGAGCTCCTACAATGAGCAGTTCTTC.

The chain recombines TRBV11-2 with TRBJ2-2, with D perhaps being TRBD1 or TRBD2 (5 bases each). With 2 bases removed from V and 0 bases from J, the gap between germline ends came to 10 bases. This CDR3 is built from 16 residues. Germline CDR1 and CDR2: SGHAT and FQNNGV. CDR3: CASSLLRGANTGELFF. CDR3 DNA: TGTGCCAGCAGCTTATTACGGGGCGCGAACACCGGGGAGCTGTTTTTT.

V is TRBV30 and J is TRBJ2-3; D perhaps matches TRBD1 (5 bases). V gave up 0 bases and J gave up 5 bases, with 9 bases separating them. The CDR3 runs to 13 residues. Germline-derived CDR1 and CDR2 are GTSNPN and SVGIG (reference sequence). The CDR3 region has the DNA TGTGCCTGGAGTGTAGGACAATTAGATACGCAGTATTTT. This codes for CAWSVGQLDTQYF.